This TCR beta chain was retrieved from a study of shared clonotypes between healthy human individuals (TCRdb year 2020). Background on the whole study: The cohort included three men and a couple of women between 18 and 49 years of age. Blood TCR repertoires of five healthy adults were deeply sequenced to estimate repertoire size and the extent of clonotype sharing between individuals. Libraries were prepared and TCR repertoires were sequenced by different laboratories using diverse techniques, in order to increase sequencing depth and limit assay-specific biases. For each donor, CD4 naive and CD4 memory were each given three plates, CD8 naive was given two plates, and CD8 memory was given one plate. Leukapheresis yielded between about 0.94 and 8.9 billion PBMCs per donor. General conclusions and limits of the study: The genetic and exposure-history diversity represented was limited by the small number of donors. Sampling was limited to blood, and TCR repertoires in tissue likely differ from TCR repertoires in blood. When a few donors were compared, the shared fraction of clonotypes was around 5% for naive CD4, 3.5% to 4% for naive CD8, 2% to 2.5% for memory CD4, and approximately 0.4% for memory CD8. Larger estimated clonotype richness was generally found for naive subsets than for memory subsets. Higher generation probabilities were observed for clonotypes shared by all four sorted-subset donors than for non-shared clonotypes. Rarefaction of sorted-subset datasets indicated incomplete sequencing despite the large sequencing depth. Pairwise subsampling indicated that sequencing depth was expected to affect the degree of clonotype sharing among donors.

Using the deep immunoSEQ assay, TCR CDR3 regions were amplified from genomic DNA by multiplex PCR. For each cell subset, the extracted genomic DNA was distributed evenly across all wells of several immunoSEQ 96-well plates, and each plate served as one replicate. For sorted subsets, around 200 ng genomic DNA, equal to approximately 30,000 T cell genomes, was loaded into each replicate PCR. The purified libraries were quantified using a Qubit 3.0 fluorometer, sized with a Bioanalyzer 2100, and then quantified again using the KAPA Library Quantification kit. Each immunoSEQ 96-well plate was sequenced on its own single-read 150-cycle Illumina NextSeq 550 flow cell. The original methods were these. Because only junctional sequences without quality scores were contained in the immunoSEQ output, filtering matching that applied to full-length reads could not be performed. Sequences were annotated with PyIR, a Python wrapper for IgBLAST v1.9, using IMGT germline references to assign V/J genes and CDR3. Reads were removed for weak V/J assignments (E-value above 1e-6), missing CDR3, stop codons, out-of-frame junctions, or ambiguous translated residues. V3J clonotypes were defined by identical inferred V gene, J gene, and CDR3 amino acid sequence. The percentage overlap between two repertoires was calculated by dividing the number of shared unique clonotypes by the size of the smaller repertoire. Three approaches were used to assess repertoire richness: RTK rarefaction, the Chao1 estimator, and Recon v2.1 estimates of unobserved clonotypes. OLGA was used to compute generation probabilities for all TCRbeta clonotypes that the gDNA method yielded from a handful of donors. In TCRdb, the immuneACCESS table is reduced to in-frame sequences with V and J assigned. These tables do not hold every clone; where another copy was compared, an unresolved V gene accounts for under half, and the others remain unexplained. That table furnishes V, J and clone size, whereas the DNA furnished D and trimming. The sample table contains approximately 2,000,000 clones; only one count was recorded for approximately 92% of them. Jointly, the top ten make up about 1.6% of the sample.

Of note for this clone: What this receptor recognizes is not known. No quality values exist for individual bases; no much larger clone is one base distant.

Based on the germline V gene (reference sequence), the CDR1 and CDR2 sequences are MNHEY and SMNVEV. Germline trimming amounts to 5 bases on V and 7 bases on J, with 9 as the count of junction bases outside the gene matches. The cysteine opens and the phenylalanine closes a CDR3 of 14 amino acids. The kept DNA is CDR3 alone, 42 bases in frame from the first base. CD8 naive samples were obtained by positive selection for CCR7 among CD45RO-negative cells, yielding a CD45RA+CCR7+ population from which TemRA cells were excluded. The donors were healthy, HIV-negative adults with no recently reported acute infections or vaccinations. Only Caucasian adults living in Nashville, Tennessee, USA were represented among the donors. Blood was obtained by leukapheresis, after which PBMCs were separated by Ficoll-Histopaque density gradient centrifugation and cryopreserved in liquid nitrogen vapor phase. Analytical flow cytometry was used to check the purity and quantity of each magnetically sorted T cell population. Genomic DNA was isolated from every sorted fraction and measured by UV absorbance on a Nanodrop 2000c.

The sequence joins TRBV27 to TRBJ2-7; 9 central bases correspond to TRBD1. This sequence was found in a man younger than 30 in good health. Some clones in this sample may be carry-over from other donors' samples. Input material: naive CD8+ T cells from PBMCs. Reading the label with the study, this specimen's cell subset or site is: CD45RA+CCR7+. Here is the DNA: TGTGCCAGCAGTCCTACAGGGGGCGCGGGGGAGCAGTACTTC. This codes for CASSPTGGAGEQYF.